This T cell receptor (beta chain) was profiled in a study of blood T cell repertoires in COVID-19. Study context: Acute and convalescent COVID-19 samples came from the United States, Italy and Spain. Sources were T cells, B-cell-depleted T cells, or PBMCs; the material itself was cDNA or gDNA.

CDR3 length: 16 amino acids. Recruited during active infection, patients (from Seattle) were subsequently followed longitudinally. Original data processing: Nucleated cell number was recorded as an estimate derived from reference gene primer amplification. Only in-frame clones appear in the TCRdb table, and some are missing; sequencing was by immunoSEQ multiplex PCR. V and J calls and clone size follow that table, whereas D and trimming were derived from the DNA. The repertoire holds tens of thousands of clones, less than 95% seen once, with about 6.3% in the top ten. The rearrangement uses TRBV21-1 and TRBJ2-7; the DNA was not compared with TRBD1, the D call given in the table. TRBV21-1 is classified as a pseudogene. This TCR derives from a young man with COVID-19, enrolled during active disease. The specimen sequenced was peripheral blood. CDR3 sequence: CASSNLSTGFEYEQYF. In DNA, the CDR3 is TGTGCCAGCAGCAACCTATCGACAGGGTTTGAGTACGAGCAGTACTTC.